This T cell receptor (beta chain) was observed in a study of blood T cell repertoires in COVID-19. Overall study context: COVID-19 samples collected from the United States, Italy and Spain covered acute and convalescent phases. T cells, B-cell-depleted T cells, or PBMCs supplied cDNA or gDNA.

Germline V gives CDR1 MNHEY, CDR2 SMNVEV (reference sequence). This CDR3 has 14 amino acids. The V end lost 0 bases, the J end lost 6 bases, and 9 bases lay between the germline ends. Original processing methods: Amplification of reference gene primers was used by the study to estimate nucleated cell counts. TCRdb keeps only in-frame clones here, not all; method: immunoSEQ multiplex PCR. V and J calls and clone size are given by that table; D and trimming were obtained from the DNA. The data hold about 88,000 clones, with approximately 91% observed a single time. This rearrangement joins TRBV27 to TRBJ1-5; no clear D. This sequence was found in a woman older than 75 with acute or convalescent COVID-19. Specimen: peripheral blood. CDR3 residues: CASSLSSSIQPQHF. The CDR3 DNA is TGTGCCAGCAGTTTATCGTCCAGTATTCAGCCCCAGCATTTT.